The present entry profiles one T cell receptor (beta chain) with its context. Its specificity is not known. The PCR contained 60 Vbeta and 13 Jbeta primers. Libraries were prepared by immunoSEQ multiplex PCR; TCRdb keeps only in-frame clonotypes and omits some of them. The specimen's table records tens of thousands of clones. These data come from a study of cytomegalovirus exposure and HLA in healthy donors. Study context: Among the 398 donors who were genotyped, over 70% fell in the genetic ancestry cluster that is associated with self-reported Caucasian donors.

Study findings and constraints: Within the data, a cluster of highly shared sequence variants was likely a sequencing artifact. Association with HLA alleles at 0.05 false discovery rate was found for about 17,000 TCR beta sequences in a later analysis. Within an earlier analysis, most TCR beta V segments proved productive either about 87% or about 30% of the time.

Germline loops: CDR1 SGHAT, CDR2 FQNNGV. The length of the CDR3 is 12 residues. V was shortened by 3 bases and J by 4 bases, with 6 bases between the two germline ends. This clonotype was obtained from a man between 18 and 35 years old in good health and CMV-seropositive. The genes are TRBV11-2 and TRBJ1-1; D call uncertain. Material: PBMCs. For the CDR3, the DNA is TGTGCCAGCAGCTTCGGTTCCACTGAAGCTTTCTTT. It specifies CASSFGSTEAFF.